Listed below are T cell receptor beta chains from one sample, sequenced in a study of radiotherapy plus CTLA-4 blockade in lung cancer. The method was immunoSEQ multiplex PCR; TCRdb's version includes in-frame clones alone and lacks a portion of them. Of 12,000 to 15,000 clones in the sample, around 67% were seen once. Material: peripheral blood, obtained from a patient treated with radiotherapy plus ipilimumab. The origin of the receptors is a human donor with non-small cell lung cancer whose response to radiotherapy plus ipilimumab could not be evaluated. CDR3s include the opening cysteine and the closing phenylalanine or tryptophan. Fields, in order: J gene, clone size, V gene, D gene, CDR3 protein, CDR3 DNA. A D gene is named only where the DNA matches it firmly. Some rows mark clone size as missing; the rest say once, few, many or name a class of expanded clone.

>TRBJ1-1|few|TRBV5-1|TRBD1
CASSSYQGAMNTEAFF
TGCGCCAGCAGTTCCTATCAGGGGGCCATGAACACTGAAGCTTTCTTT
>TRBJ1-2|-|TRBV27|-
CASSYGVSDGYTF
TGTGCCAGCAGTTACGGAGTCTCCGACGGCTACACCTTC
>TRBJ2-1|-|TRBV13|-
CASSFRVGNEQFF
TGTGCCAGCAGCTTTCGGGTCGGCAATGAGCAGTTCTTC
>TRBJ1-1|-|TRBV19|TRBD1
CASSKATGGVAEAFF
TGTGCCAGTAGTAAAGCGACAGGGGGCGTAGCTGAAGCTTTCTTT
>TRBJ2-3|-|TRBV19|-
CASSLPVGAEDTQYF
TGTGCCAGTAGTCTTCCGGTGGGGGCCGAAGATACGCAGTATTTT
>TRBJ1-1|-|TRBV2|-
CASRHDSLNTEAFF
TGTGCCAGCAGGCACGACAGTTTGAACACTGAAGCTTTCTTT
>TRBJ2-6|-|TRBV13|-
CASSLGARSSGANVLTF
TGTGCCAGCAGCTTAGGCGCTCGCAGCTCTGGGGCCAACGTCCTGACTTTC
>TRBJ1-3|-|TRBV4-1|-
CASSSPWGLAGNTIYF
TGCGCCAGCAGTTCCCCATGGGGCCTGGCTGGAAACACCATATATTTT
>TRBJ1-2|-|TRBV19|-
CASSPTSDYGYTF
TGTGCCAGTAGTCCTACCAGCGACTATGGCTACACCTTC
>TRBJ1-2|medium-sized|TRBV6-1|TRBD1
CASILLVDRAGYTF
TGTGCCAGCATTCTACTCGTTGACAGGGCTGGCTACACCTTC
>TRBJ2-7|few|TRBV5-4|-
CASSPSPPYEQYF
TGTGCCAGCAGCCCTTCCCCCCCCTACGAGCAGTACTTC
>TRBJ2-7|-|TRBV2|TRBD1
CASSTDPQGSSSSYEQYF
TGTGCCAGCAGTACCGATCCACAGGGGTCGAGTAGCTCCTACGAGCAGTACTTC
>TRBJ1-6|-|TRBV7-6|-
CASSVGHQKGVSSPLHF
TGTGCCAGCAGCGTGGGACACCAAAAGGGTGTTAGTTCACCCCTCCACTTT